The rows below give T cell receptor beta chains drawn from one sample of a study of radiotherapy plus CTLA-4 blockade in lung cancer. TCRdb's copy holds only in-frame clones and misses some; the assay was immunoSEQ multiplex PCR. The sample has 80,000 or so clones; more than 80% are singletons. The source material was peripheral blood, sampled from a patient treated with radiotherapy plus ipilimumab. The receptor set was obtained from a human donor with non-small cell lung cancer who had stable disease on radiotherapy plus ipilimumab. CDR3s include the opening cysteine and the closing phenylalanine or tryptophan. A D gene is named only where the DNA matches it firmly. The size field is filled for only some rows; it gives once, few, many or a size class.

>TRBJ2-6|.|TRBV11-2|.
TGTGCCAGCACCCCCCCTGGGGCCAACGTCCTGACTTTC
CASTPPGANVLTF
>TRBJ2-1|.|TRBV29-1|.
TGCAGCGTTGGTAGGGTCAATGAGCAGTTCTTC
CSVGRVNEQFF
>TRBJ2-7|TRBD2|TRBV2|once
TGTGCCAGCAGTCTTATAGCGGGAGCGGGGGAGCAGTACTTC
CASSLIAGAGEQYF
>TRBJ1-6|.|TRBV7-6|.
TGTGCCAGCAGCCCCTCCCCGACAGGAGCAAATTCACCCCTCCACTTT
CASSPSPTGANSPLHF
>TRBJ1-5|TRBD1|TRBV28|.
TGTGCCAGCAGTTGGACAGGGGCTATCAATCAGCCCCAGCATTTT
CASSWTGAINQPQHF
>TRBJ1-2|.|TRBV19|.
TGTGCCAGTAGGGGGGGCAGGGAATATGGCTACACCTTC
CASRGGREYGYTF
>TRBJ1-2|.|TRBV7-2|.
TGTGCCAGCAGCTTAGCCGGGGGGACCACCTATGGCTACACCTTC
CASSLAGGTTYGYTF
>TRBJ2-2|.|TRBV6-1|.
TGTGCCAGCATAGGGCCCGCGGGCACCGGGGAGCTGTTTTTT
CASIGPAGTGELFF
>TRBJ1-2|TRBD1|TRBV5-4|.
TGTGCCAGCAGCACCCCCGCCAGGACAGGGTCGGGCTATGGCTACACCTTC
CASSTPARTGSGYGYTF
>TRBJ2-1|.|TRBV27|.
TGTGCCAGCATGCGTGTGAAGCAGCAGTTCTTC
CASMRVKQQFF
>TRBJ1-1|TRBD1|TRBV25-1|once
TGTGCCAGCAAACCCGACAGGGGGTATTTCGACACTGAAGCTTTCTTT
CASKPDRGYFDTEAFF
>TRBJ2-2|TRBD1|TRBV9|.
TGTGCCAGCAGCCCTATAGACAGGGTGGGCACCGGGGAGCTGTTTTTT
CASSPIDRVGTGELFF
>TRBJ2-3|.|TRBV5-6|.
TGTGCCAGCAGCGGGACGGTAGATACGCAGTATTTT
CASSGTVDTQYF
>TRBJ1-4|TRBD1|TRBV28|.
TGTGCCAGCACTCCACAGGGGTTTGCTAATGAAAAACTGTTTTTT
CASTPQGFANEKLFF
>TRBJ2-7|.|TRBV14|.
TGTGCCAGCAGCCAAGATTCGAGGGGGTCACCCTACGAGCAGTACTTC
CASSQDSRGSPYEQYF
>TRBJ2-1|.|TRBV28|.
TGTGCCAGCAGTTCCGCCGGGACGAGCTACAATGAGCAGTTCTTC
CASSSAGTSYNEQFF
>TRBJ2-5|TRBD1|TRBV5-4|once
TGTGCCAGCAGCTTGCGGACAGGAGAACAAGAGACCCAGTACTTC
CASSLRTGEQETQYF
>TRBJ1-5|.|TRBV6-1|.
TGTGCCAGCAGTGACTCCATTGACAATCAGCCCCAGCATTTT
CASSDSIDNQPQHF
>TRBJ2-7|TRBD1|TRBV30|.
TGTGCCTGGAGGGATTTCCGGGACAGGGACCCCTACGAGCAGTACTTC
CAWRDFRDRDPYEQYF
>TRBJ1-1|.|TRBV19|.
TGTGCCAGTAAGGGTGACAGTTCTGTGACTGAAGCTTTCTTT
CASKGDSSVTEAFF
>TRBJ2-1|TRBD2|TRBV28|.
TGTGCCAGCAGTACACTACTAGCGGGAGAGACTGAGCAGTTCTTC
CASSTLLAGETEQFF
>TRBJ2-1|.|TRBV10-2|.
TGCGCCAGCAGTAAACTAGGGGATGAGCAGTTCTTC
CASSKLGDEQFF
>TRBJ2-5|TRBD2|TRBV10-2|.
TGCGCCAGCAGGGAACTAGCGGGGGGAGAGACCCAGTACTTC
CASRELAGGETQYF
>TRBJ2-7|.|TRBV6-1|.
TGTGCCAGCAGGGGGACGGTAAGCTCCTACGAGCAGTACTTC
CASRGTVSSYEQYF
>TRBJ1-2|TRBD1|TRBV28|.
TGTGCCAGCAGTAACCCCGGGACAGGGTTTAACTATGGCTACACCTTC
CASSNPGTGFNYGYTF
>TRBJ2-5|TRBD2|TRBV9|.
TGTGCCAGCAGCGTAGAGGCGGGAGGTGAGACCCAGTACTTC
CASSVEAGGETQYF
>TRBJ1-1|TRBD1|TRBV7-3|.
TGTGCCAGCAGCAAAGGACAGGGCGGGACTGAAGCTTTCTTT
CASSKGQGGTEAFF
>TRBJ2-1|.|TRBV4-1|.
TGCGCCAGCAGCCAAGAATCCAGGGTTCGGCAGCAGTTCTTC
CASSQESRVRQQFF
>TRBJ2-2|TRBD2|TRBV19|.
TGTGCCAGTAGTATAGACTGGCTAGCGGGGATCACCGGGGAGCTGTTTTTT
CASSIDWLAGITGELFF
>TRBJ1-1|.|TRBV9|.
TGTGCCAGCAGCGTAGGGGACACAGTCTCCAGACCTGAAGCTTTCTTT
CASSVGDTVSRPEAFF
>TRBJ1-1|.|TRBV2|once
TGTGCCAGCAGTGACCTAGCGGACACTGAAGCTTTCTTT
CASSDLADTEAFF
>TRBJ1-1|.|TRBV29-1|.
TGCAGCGTGGCCCACCCTACCGGATCTGAAGCTTTCTTT
CSVAHPTGSEAFF
>TRBJ2-7|TRBD1|TRBV7-9|.
TGTGCCAGCAGCCAGGGACAGCACTCCTACGAGCAGTACTTC
CASSQGQHSYEQYF
>TRBJ2-3|TRBD1|TRBV11-2|.
TGTGCCAGCAGCTTATCAGGGGGCAACACAGATACGCAGTATTTT
CASSLSGGNTDTQYF
>TRBJ2-7|TRBD1|TRBV6-6|.
TGTGCCAGCAGAAACGCCGGGACAGGGGGTTACGAGCAGTACTTC
CASRNAGTGGYEQYF